This entry concerns a single TCR beta chain. This specimen comes from a study of PD-1 blockade in mismatch repair-deficient tumors. PCR or immunohistochemistry showed mismatch repair deficiency in every enrolled patient. Here immunoSEQ multiplex PCR was the method, and the copy in TCRdb shows in-frame clones only, minus some. The data show some 15,000 clones, about 80% seen once. V lost 3 bases to trimming and J lost 7 bases, with 13 bases between them. Germline V gives CDR1 WSHSY, CDR2 SAAADI. This CDR3 is 14 amino acids long. The chain recombines TRBV10-2 with TRBJ1-5; D is uncertain. This receptor was taken from an adult with mismatch repair-deficient cancer. Here the sequenced sample was PBMCs, taken 22 to 25 weeks after starting pembrolizumab. As DNA, the CDR3 is TGCGCCAGCAGTGAAACGACAACACGGCAGCCCCAGCATTTT. Its translation: CASSETTTRQPQHF.